This T cell receptor beta chain was found in a study of cytomegalovirus exposure and HLA in healthy donors. Study-wide results and limits: Later work showed greater clonal expansion in HLA-associated TCR beta chains than in equally common others.

PCR amplification relied on 60 Vbeta primers (plus 13 Jbeta primers). Using immunoSEQ multiplex PCR, the repertoire was profiled, and TCRdb retains in-frame clones only, with some absent. The sample includes some 100,000 clones, about 83% of them seen just once. Concerning this clone itself: The target antigen is unknown.

Trimming took off 3 bases at V and 4 bases at J, with 10 bases between the two ends. This CDR3 is built from 15 residues. Germline CDR1 and CDR2: KGHSH and LQKENI. V usage is TRBV18 and J usage is TRBJ1-6, with a tentative D call TRBD1 (6 bases). The source is a female donor in good health and CMV-seronegative. The specimen sequenced was PBMCs. CDR3 bases: TGTGCCAGCTCACCTGGACAGAGTTATAATTCACCCCTCCACTTT. Encoded protein: CASSPGQSYNSPLHF.